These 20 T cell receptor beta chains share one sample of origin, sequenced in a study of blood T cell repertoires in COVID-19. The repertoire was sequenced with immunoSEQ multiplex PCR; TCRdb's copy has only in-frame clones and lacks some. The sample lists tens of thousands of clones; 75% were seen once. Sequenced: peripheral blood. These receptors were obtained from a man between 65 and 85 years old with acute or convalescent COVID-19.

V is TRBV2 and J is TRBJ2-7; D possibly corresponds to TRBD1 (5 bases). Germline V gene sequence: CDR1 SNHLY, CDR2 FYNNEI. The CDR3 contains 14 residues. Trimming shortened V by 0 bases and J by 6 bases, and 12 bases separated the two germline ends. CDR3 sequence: CASSEALRRGEQYF. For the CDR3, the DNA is TGTGCCAGCAGTGAAGCGCTTCGAAGGGGCGAGCAGTACTTC.

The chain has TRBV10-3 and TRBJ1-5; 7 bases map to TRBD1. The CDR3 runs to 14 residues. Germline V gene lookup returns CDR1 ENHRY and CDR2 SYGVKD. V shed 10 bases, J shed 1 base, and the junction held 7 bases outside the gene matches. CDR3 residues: CASTGDGSNQPQHF. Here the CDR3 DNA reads TGTGCCAGTACAGGGGACGGAAGCAATCAGCCCCAGCATTTT.

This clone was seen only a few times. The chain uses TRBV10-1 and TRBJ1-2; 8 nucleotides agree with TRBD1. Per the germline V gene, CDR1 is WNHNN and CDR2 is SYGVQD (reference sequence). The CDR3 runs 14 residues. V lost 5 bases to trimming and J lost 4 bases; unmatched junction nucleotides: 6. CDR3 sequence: CASSPGDRSYGYTF. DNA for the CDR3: TGCGCCAGCAGTCCAGGGGACAGGAGCTATGGCTACACCTTC.

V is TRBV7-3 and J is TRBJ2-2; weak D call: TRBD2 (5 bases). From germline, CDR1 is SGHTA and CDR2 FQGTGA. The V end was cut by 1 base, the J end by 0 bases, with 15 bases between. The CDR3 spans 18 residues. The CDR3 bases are TGTGCCAGCAGCTTAATGTTCGTGGGAGCTACGAACACCGGGGAGCTGTTTTTT. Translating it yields CASSLMFVGATNTGELFF. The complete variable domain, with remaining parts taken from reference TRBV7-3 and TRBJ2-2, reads GAGVSQTPSNKVTEKGKYVELRCDPISGHTALYWYRQSLGQGPEFLIYFQGTGAADDSGLPNDRFFAVRPEGSVSTLKIQRTERGDSAVYLCASSLMFVGATNTGELFFGEGSRLTVL.

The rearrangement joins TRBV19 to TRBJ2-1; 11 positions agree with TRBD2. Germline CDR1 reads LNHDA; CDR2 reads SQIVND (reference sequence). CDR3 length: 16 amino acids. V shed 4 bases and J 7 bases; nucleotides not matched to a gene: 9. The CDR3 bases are TGTGCCAGTAGTACCCCCACTAGCGGGAGTATGAATGAGCAGTTCTTC. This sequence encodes CASSTPTSGSMNEQFF. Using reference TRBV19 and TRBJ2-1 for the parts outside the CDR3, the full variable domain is DGGITQSPKYLFRKEGQNVTLSCEQNLNHDAMYWYRQDPGQGLRLIYYSQIVNDFQKGDIAEGYSVSREKKESFPLTVTSAQKNPTAFYLCASSTPTSGSMNEQFFGPGTRLTVL.

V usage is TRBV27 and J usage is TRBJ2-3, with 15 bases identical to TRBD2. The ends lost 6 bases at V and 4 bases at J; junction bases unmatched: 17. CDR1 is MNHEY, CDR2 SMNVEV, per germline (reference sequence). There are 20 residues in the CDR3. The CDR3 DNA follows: TGTGCCAGCAGCCACGTAGGGGGGACTAGCGGGAGGTGGGGCCCAGATACGCAGTATTTT. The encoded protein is CASSHVGGTSGRWGPDTQYF.

The CDR3 is CASSLEAGGPTETQYF. In DNA form, the CDR3 reads TGTGCCAGCAGCTTAGAAGCGGGAGGGCCAACGGAGACCCAGTACTTC. This chain connects TRBV11-1 to TRBJ2-5; TRBD2 matches at 10 bases. After removal of 1 base from V and 5 bases from J, the junction contained 7 bases not matched to a gene. The CDR3 loop spans 16 amino acids. CDR1 is SGHAT, CDR2 FQDESV, per germline (reference sequence).

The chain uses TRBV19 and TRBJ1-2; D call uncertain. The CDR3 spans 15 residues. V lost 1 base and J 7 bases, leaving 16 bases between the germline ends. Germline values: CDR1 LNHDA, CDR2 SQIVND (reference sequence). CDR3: CASSIGQFGKTGYTF. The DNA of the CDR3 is TGTGCCAGTAGTATAGGTCAATTCGGGAAAACTGGCTACACCTTC. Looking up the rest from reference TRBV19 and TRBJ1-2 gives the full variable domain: DGGITQSPKYLFRKEGQNVTLSCEQNLNHDAMYWYRQDPGQGLRLIYYSQIVNDFQKGDIAEGYSVSREKKESFPLTVTSAQKNPTAFYLCASSIGQFGKTGYTFGSGTRLTVV.

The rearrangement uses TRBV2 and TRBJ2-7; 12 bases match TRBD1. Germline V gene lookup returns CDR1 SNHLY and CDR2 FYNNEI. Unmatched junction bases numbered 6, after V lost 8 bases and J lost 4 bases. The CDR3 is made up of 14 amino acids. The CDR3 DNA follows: TGTGCCAGCGATGGGGACAGGGGGCCGTACGAGCAGTACTTC. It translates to CASDGDRGPYEQYF.

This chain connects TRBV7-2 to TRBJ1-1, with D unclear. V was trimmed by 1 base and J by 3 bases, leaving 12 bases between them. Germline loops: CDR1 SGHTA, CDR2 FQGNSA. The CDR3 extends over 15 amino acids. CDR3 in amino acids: CASSLEVGFDTEAFF. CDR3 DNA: TGTGCCAGCAGCTTAGAGGTGGGCTTCGACACTGAAGCTTTCTTT.

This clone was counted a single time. CDR3 in amino acids: CATWDRESYEQYF. CDR3 nucleotides: TGTGCCACGTGGGACAGGGAGAGCTACGAGCAGTACTTC. This chain connects TRBV19 to TRBJ2-7; 9 bases line up with TRBD1. This CDR3 comprises 13 residues. Germline V gene data show CDR1 as LNHDA and CDR2 as SQIVND (reference sequence). Trimming removed 10 bases from V and 3 bases from J; junction bases left unmatched: 7.

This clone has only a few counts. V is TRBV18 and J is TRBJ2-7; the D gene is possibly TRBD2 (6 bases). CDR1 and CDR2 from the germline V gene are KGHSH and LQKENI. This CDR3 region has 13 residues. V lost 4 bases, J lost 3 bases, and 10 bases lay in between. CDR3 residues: CASSLAEGYEQYF. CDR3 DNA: TGTGCCAGCTCACTAGCGGAGGGCTACGAGCAGTACTTC.

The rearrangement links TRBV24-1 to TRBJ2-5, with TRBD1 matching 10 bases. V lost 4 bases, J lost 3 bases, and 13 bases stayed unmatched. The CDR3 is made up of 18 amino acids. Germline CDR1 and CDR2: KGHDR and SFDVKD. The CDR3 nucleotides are TGTGCCACCAGTGACCCATCCCCGGGACAGGGGATTGAAGAGACCCAGTACTTC. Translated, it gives CATSDPSPGQGIEETQYF.

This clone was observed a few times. The CDR3 nucleotides read TGTGCCACCAGTGGGACTAGCGGGAGTTCTAGCACAGATACGCAGTATTTT. Its translation: CATSGTSGSSSTDTQYF. The J gene is TRBJ2-3, the V gene TRBV24-1; 13 bases agree with TRBD2. CDR3 length equals 17 residues. Germline V gives CDR1 KGHDR, CDR2 SFDVKD. Germline trimming cut 5 bases from V and 0 bases from J; bases unmatched to any gene: 4.

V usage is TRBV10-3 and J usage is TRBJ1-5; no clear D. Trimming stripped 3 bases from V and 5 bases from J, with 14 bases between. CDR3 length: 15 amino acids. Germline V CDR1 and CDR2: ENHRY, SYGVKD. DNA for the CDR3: TGTGCCATCAGTGAAGAAGGGAGAGCCTATCAGCCCCAGCATTTT. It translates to CAISEEGRAYQPQHF.

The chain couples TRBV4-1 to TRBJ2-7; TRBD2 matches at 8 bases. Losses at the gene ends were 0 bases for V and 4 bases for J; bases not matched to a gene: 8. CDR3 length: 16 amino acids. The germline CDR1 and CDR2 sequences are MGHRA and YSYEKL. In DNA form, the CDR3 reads TGCGCCAGCAGCCAAGATGGGGAGCGGGAGTTATACGAGCAGTACTTC. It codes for CASSQDGERELYEQYF.

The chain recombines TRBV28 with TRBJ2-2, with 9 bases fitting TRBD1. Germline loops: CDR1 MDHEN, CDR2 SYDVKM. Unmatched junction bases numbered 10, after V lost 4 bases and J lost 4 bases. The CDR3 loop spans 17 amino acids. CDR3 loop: CASSSPGQGKGTGELFF. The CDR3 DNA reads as TGTGCCAGCAGTTCCCCAGGACAGGGGAAGGGCACCGGGGAGCTGTTTTTT. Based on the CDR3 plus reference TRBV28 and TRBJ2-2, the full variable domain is DVKVTQSSRYLVKRTGEKVFLECVQDMDHENMFWYRQDPGLGLRLIYFSYDVKMKEKGDIPEGYSVSREKKERFSLILESASTNQTSMYLCASSSPGQGKGTGELFFGEGSRLTVL.

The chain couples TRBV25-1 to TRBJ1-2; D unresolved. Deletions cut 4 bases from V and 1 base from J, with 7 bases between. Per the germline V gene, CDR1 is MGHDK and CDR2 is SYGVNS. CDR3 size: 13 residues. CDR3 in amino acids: CASSATRNYGYTF. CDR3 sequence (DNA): TGTGCCAGCAGTGCGACACGTAACTATGGCTACACCTTC.

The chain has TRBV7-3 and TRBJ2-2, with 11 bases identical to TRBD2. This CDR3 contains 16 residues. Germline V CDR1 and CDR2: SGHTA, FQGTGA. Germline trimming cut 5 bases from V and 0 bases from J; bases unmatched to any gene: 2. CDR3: CASSPGLAANTGELFF. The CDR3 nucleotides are TGTGCCAGCAGCCCGGGACTAGCGGCGAACACCGGGGAGCTGTTTTTT. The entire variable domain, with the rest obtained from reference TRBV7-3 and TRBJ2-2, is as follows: GAGVSQTPSNKVTEKGKYVELRCDPISGHTALYWYRQSLGQGPEFLIYFQGTGAADDSGLPNDRFFAVRPEGSVSTLKIQRTERGDSAVYLCASSPGLAANTGELFFGEGSRLTVL.

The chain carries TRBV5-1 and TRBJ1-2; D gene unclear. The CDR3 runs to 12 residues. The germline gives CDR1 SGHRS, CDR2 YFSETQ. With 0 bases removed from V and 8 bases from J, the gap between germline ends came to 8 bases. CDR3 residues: CASSLVSGGYTF. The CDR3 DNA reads TGCGCCAGCAGCTTGGTCTCGGGGGGCTACACCTTC.